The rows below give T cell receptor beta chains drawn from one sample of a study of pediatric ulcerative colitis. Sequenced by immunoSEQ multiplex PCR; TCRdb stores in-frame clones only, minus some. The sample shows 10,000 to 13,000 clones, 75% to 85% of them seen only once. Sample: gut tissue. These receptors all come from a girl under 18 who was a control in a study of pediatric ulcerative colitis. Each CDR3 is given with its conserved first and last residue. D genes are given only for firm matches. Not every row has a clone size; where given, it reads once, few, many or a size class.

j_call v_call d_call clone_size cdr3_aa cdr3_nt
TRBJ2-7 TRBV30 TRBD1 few CAWKLPGQGFSLTYEQYF TGTGCCTGGAAATTACCGGGACAGGGATTTTCCCTAACCTACGAGCAGTACTTC
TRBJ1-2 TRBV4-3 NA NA CASSQVNGNYGYTF TGCGCCAGCAGCCAAGTGAACGGAAACTATGGCTACACCTTC
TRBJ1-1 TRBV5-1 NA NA CASSLGQKNTEAFF TGCGCCAGCAGCTTGGGACAGAAGAACACTGAAGCTTTCTTT
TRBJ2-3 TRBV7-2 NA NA CASSLMAPGGADTQYF TGTGCCAGCAGCTTAATGGCCCCAGGGGGGGCAGATACGCAGTATTTT
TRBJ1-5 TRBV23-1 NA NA CASNFVGRDRNQPQHF TGCGCCAGCAATTTCGTAGGCCGGGATCGCAATCAGCCCCAGCATTTT
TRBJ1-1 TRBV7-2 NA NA CASSVPWGTEAFF TGTGCCAGCAGCGTCCCTTGGGGCACTGAAGCTTTCTTT
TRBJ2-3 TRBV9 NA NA CASSAAWGDTQYF TGTGCCAGCAGCGCGGCGTGGGGAGATACGCAGTATTTT
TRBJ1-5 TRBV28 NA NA CASRSDITGLGGQPQHF TGTGCCAGCAGATCAGACATAACAGGCTTGGGCGGTCAGCCCCAGCATTTT
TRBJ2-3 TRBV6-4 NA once CASSYSIGKQDTQYF TGTGCCAGCAGTTACTCGATCGGAAAGCAAGATACGCAGTATTTT
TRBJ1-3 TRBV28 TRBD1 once CASSETGDPGNTIYF TGTGCCAGCAGTGAAACAGGGGACCCTGGAAACACCATATATTTT
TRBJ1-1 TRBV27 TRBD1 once CASSQGAWTEAFF TGTGCCAGCAGCCAGGGGGCTTGGACTGAAGCTTTCTTT
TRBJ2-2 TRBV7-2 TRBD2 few CASSLTAGGSGELFF TGTGCCAGCAGCTTAACGGCGGGAGGTAGCGGGGAGCTGTTTTTT
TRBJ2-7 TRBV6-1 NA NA CASSYPGTYEQYF TGTGCCAGCAGTTATCCCGGAACCTACGAGCAGTACTTC
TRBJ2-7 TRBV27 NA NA CASSEGSLTVIYEQYF TGTGCCAGCAGTGAAGGATCCTTGACAGTCATCTACGAGCAGTACTTC
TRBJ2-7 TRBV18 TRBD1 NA CASSPNRGDWYF TGTGCCAGCTCCCCGAACAGGGGGGATTGGTACTTC
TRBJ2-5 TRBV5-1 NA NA CASSLSISPGRYF TGCGCCAGCAGCTTAAGTATCAGCCCCGGACGGTACTTC
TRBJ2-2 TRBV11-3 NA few CASSLDRSGANTGELFF TGTGCCAGCAGCTTAGATCGATCGGGAGCGAACACCGGGGAGCTGTTTTTT
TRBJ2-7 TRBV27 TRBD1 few CASSLRGPSYEQYF TGTGCCAGCAGTCTCAGGGGGCCCTCCTACGAGCAGTACTTC
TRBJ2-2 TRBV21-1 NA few CASSNRDRGHPTGELFF TGTGCCAGCAGCAACCGAGACAGGGGGCATCCCACCGGGGAGCTGTTTTTT
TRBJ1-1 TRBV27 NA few CASSLSALHEAFF TGTGCCAGCAGTTTATCGGCGCTCCATGAAGCTTTCTTT
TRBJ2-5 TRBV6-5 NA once CASSYSGRGQTQYF TGTGCCAGCAGTTACTCAGGCAGGGGACAGACCCAGTACTTC
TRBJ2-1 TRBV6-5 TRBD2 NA CASSYSGLGFHEQFF TGTGCCAGCAGTTACTCCGGACTAGGATTTCATGAGCAGTTCTTC
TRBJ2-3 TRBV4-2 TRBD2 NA CASSQELAGTDTQYF TGTGCCAGCAGCCAGGAACTAGCGGGCACAGATACGCAGTATTTT
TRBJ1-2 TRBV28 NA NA CASSLGTRGGYTF TGTGCCAGCAGTTTGGGGACCAGAGGGGGCTACACCTTC
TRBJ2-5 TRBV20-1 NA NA CSAPRRGTQYF TGCAGTGCCCCTCGCAGGGGGACCCAGTACTTC
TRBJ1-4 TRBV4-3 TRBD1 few CASSQDRGYNEKLFF TGCGCCAGCAGCCAAGACAGGGGGTATAATGAAAAACTGTTTTTT
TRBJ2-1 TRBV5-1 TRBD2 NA CASSFSGSLFF TGCGCCAGCAGCTTTAGCGGGAGTTTATTCTTC
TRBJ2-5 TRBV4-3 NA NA CASSQDLQSSGETQYF TGCGCCAGCAGCCAAGATCTACAATCGTCGGGAGAGACCCAGTACTTC
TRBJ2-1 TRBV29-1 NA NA CSARALPPYNEQFF TGCAGCGCTCGGGCCCTCCCCCCCTACAATGAGCAGTTCTTC
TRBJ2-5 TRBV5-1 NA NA CASSFGGRETQYF TGCGCCAGCAGCTTTGGGGGACGGGAGACCCAGTACTTC
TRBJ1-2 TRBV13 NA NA CASSFSGVSTF TGTGCCAGCAGCTTCTCAGGGGTTAGCACCTTC
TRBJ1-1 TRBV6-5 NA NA CASSHPEGQAFF TGTGCCAGCAGCCACCCGGAGGGTCAAGCTTTCTTT
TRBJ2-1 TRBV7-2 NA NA CASSPVAAAFNEQFF TGTGCCAGCAGCCCAGTAGCGGCCGCCTTTAATGAGCAGTTCTTC
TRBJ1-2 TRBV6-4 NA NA CASSDLLQNLVGSF TGTGCCAGCAGTGACCTTCTACAGAACCTGGTGGGAAGTTTC
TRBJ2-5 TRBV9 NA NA CASSVIGGETQYF TGTGCCAGCAGCGTCATAGGAGGGGAGACCCAGTACTTC
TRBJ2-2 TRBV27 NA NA CASKGNTGELFF TGTGCCAGCAAAGGGAACACCGGGGAGCTGTTTTTT
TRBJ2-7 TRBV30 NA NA CAWSVKGVEQYF TGTGCCTGGAGTGTAAAAGGGGTCGAGCAGTACTTC
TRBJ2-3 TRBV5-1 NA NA CASSPRDLYVDTQYF TGCGCCAGCAGCCCCCGGGACTTATACGTCGATACGCAGTATTTT
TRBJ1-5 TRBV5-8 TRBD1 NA CASRSGTGPHQPQHF TGTGCCAGCAGGTCTGGGACAGGACCCCATCAGCCCCAGCATTTT
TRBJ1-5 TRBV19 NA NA CASSIGAGKRDQPQHF TGTGCCAGTAGTATAGGAGCTGGGAAAAGGGATCAGCCCCAGCATTTT
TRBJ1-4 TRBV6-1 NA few CASSEVNFKGEKLFF TGTGCCAGCAGTGAAGTAAACTTCAAAGGGGAAAAACTGTTTTTT
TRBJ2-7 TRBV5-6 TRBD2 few CASSFAGPAGAYEQYF TGTGCCAGCAGCTTCGCAGGTCCAGCGGGGGCCTACGAGCAGTACTTC
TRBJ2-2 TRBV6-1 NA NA CASSGGLGGTGELFF TGTGCCAGCAGTGGGGGTTTGGGGGGCACCGGGGAGCTGTTTTTT
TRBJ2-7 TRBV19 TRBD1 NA CASSIRMPSGTGNYEQYF TGTGCCAGTAGTATCCGGATGCCCTCCGGGACAGGGAATTACGAGCAGTACTTC
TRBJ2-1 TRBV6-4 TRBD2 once CASSESPTSGYEQFF TGTGCCAGCAGTGAGAGCCCGACTAGCGGGTATGAGCAGTTCTTC
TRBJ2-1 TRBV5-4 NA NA CASSGDFNNEQFF TGTGCCAGCAGCGGGGACTTCAACAATGAGCAGTTCTTC
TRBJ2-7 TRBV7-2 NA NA CASSPGPAESYEQYF TGTGCCAGCAGCCCGGGACCGGCCGAATCTTACGAGCAGTACTTC